The rows below give T cell receptor beta chains drawn from one sample of a study of cytomegalovirus exposure and HLA in healthy donors. Measured with immunoSEQ multiplex PCR; TCRdb has only the in-frame clones, and not every one. The sample records around 190,000 clones, around nine tenths being singletons. The material sequenced was PBMCs. The receptors were sampled from a young woman in good health and CMV-seronegative. Both conserved end residues are part of each CDR3. A D gene is named only where the DNA matches it firmly. Clone size is not always given. Where it is, it says once, few, many or a class for expanded clones.

CDR3 protein	CDR3 DNA	clone size	V gene	J gene	D gene
CASSLVGTDHSGNTIYF	TGTGCCAGCAGCTTGGTAGGGACAGACCACTCTGGAAACACCATATATTTT	-	TRBV5-6	TRBJ1-3	TRBD1
CASSQASTGNAYEQYF	TGCGCCAGCAGCCAAGCCTCGACAGGGAATGCCTACGAGCAGTACTTC	-	TRBV4-1	TRBJ2-7	TRBD1
CASIRTTSRDEQYF	TGTGCCAGCATACGCACCACTTCTAGAGACGAGCAGTACTTC	-	TRBV2	TRBJ2-7	-
CASSRFGTGSNQPQHF	TGTGCCAGCAGCCGTTTCGGGACAGGTAGCAATCAGCCCCAGCATTTT	-	TRBV7-8	TRBJ1-5	TRBD1
CASSPPGQGYGYTF	TGTGCCAGCAGCCCGCCGGGACAGGGTTATGGCTACACCTTC	-	TRBV7-9	TRBJ1-2	TRBD1
CASSEGVTTNEKLFF	TGCGCCAGCAGTGAAGGGGTCACAACTAATGAAAAACTGTTTTTT	-	TRBV10-2	TRBJ1-4	-
CASSQERSNTDTQYF	TGCGCCAGCAGCCAAGAGCGGTCCAACACAGATACGCAGTATTTT	-	TRBV4-3	TRBJ2-3	-
CASSPAGTNEKLFF	TGTGCCAGCAGCCCAGCCGGGACTAATGAAAAACTGTTTTTT	-	TRBV7-6	TRBJ1-4	-
CATSRAPDRVAYEQYF	TGTGCCACCAGCAGAGCCCCGGACAGGGTCGCCTACGAGCAGTACTTC	-	TRBV15	TRBJ2-7	TRBD1
CASSSGASGANVLTF	TGTGCCAGCAGCTCAGGGGCCTCTGGGGCCAACGTCCTGACTTTC	-	TRBV11-3	TRBJ2-6	-
CASSPRQGGNNSPLHF	TGCGCCAGCAGCCCGCGACAGGGCGGGAATAATTCACCCCTCCACTTT	-	TRBV4-1	TRBJ1-6	TRBD1
CASSGGGTTLTFNYGYTF	TGTGCCAGCAGCGGGGGGGGAACCACTCTAACCTTTAACTATGGCTACACCTTC	-	TRBV7-9	TRBJ1-2	-
CASSLISRDTQYF	TGCGCCAGCAGCTTGATTAGCCGGGATACGCAGTATTTT	-	TRBV5-1	TRBJ2-3	-
CASSKEGRGLANEQFF	TGTGCCAGCAGCAAAGAGGGCAGGGGGCTTGCCAATGAGCAGTTCTTC	-	TRBV21-1	TRBJ2-1	-
CAISRLAGAEEQYF	TGTGCCATCAGCCGACTAGCGGGAGCCGAGGAGCAGTACTTC	-	TRBV10-3	TRBJ2-7	TRBD2
CAISESGGGGSYNEQFF	TGTGCCATCAGTGAGTCGGGAGGAGGTGGCTCCTACAATGAGCAGTTCTTC	-	TRBV10-3	TRBJ2-1	-
CASGLDLGPGNQPQHF	TGTGCTAGTGGTTTGGATTTGGGGCCTGGTAATCAGCCCCAGCATTTT	few	TRBV12-5	TRBJ1-5	-
CASSEGGNSPLHF	TGTGCCAGCAGTGAAGGGGGGAATTCACCCCTCCACTTT	-	TRBV25-1	TRBJ1-6	-
CASSLSTGTNTGELFF	TGTGCCAGCAGCTTAAGCACAGGGACCAACACCGGGGAGCTGTTTTTT	-	TRBV7-3	TRBJ2-2	-
CASSVRSTTDTQYF	TGTGCCAGCAGCGTAAGGAGTACCACAGATACGCAGTATTTT	once	TRBV9	TRBJ2-3	-
CASSPDSNYEQYF	TGTGCCAGCAGCCCGGACAGTAACTACGAGCAGTACTTC	-	TRBV7-2	TRBJ2-7	-
CASSQDLVLYNEQFF	TGTGCCAGCAGCCAAGACTTGGTACTGTACAATGAGCAGTTCTTC	-	TRBV14	TRBJ2-1	-
CASRETGSDEQYF	TGTGCCAGCAGAGAGACAGGGTCCGACGAGCAGTACTTC	-	TRBV6-5	TRBJ2-7	TRBD1
CASSLGGSDYGYTF	TGTGCCAGCAGCTTGGGAGGTTCGGACTATGGCTACACCTTC	-	TRBV5-5	TRBJ1-2	-
CASSQEGRNRQYF	TGCGCCAGCAGCCAAGAGGGGAGGAATAGGCAGTATTTT	few	TRBV4-3	TRBJ2-3	-
CASSDGTSSTDTQYF	TGTGCCAGCAGTGACGGCACCTCTAGCACAGATACGCAGTATTTT	-	TRBV6-4	TRBJ2-3	-
CASSPGYGTGANYGYTF	TGTGCCAGCTCACCAGGGTACGGGACAGGAGCTAACTATGGCTACACCTTC	-	TRBV18	TRBJ1-2	TRBD1
CASSGYGSLGNTIYF	TGTGCCAGCAGTGGATACGGGAGCCTTGGAAACACCATATATTTT	-	TRBV6-1	TRBJ1-3	-
CASSRRHTEAFF	TGTGCCAGCAGCAGGAGGCACACTGAAGCTTTCTTT	-	TRBV28	TRBJ1-1	-
CACGLSTDTQYF	TGTGCCTGTGGACTAAGCACAGATACGCAGTATTTT	-	TRBV30	TRBJ2-3	-
CASSYSPMSSYNEQFF	TGTGCCAGCAGTTACTCCCCGATGAGCTCCTACAATGAGCAGTTCTTC	-	TRBV6-5	TRBJ2-1	-
CASSLASGDQETQYF	TGCGCCAGCAGCTTGGCTAGCGGGGACCAAGAGACCCAGTACTTC	-	TRBV5-1	TRBJ2-5	TRBD2
CASSEKSYGYTF	TGTGCCAGCAGTGAAAAGAGTTATGGCTACACCTTC	-	TRBV6-1	TRBJ1-2	-
CASSLGTDAGNTIYF	TGTGCCAGCAGCTTAGGGACAGACGCTGGAAACACCATATATTTT	-	TRBV5-4	TRBJ1-3	TRBD1
CASSESASGSDEQFF	TGTGCCAGCAGTGAAAGTGCTAGCGGGAGCGATGAGCAGTTCTTC	-	TRBV2	TRBJ2-1	TRBD2
CASSLIRRGPQYF	TGTGCCAGCAGTTTAATCAGGAGGGGGCCCCAGTACTTC	once	TRBV27	TRBJ2-5	-
CASSPGGNYGYTF	TGTGCCAGCTCACCAGGGGGGAACTATGGCTACACCTTC	-	TRBV18	TRBJ1-2	-
CASTASATWAPGELFF	TGTGCCAGCACGGCTAGCGCTACATGGGCCCCCGGGGAGCTGTTTTTT	-	TRBV27	TRBJ2-2	-
CASSPVLNYGYTF	TGTGCCAGCAGCCCCGTATTAAACTATGGCTACACCTTC	few	TRBV5-6	TRBJ1-2	-
CASSLTSGGRYEQYF	TGTGCCAGCAGCTTAACTAGCGGGGGGAGATACGAGCAGTACTTC	-	TRBV7-2	TRBJ2-7	TRBD2
CASSEGGASAQEQYF	TGTGCCAGCAGTGAGGGTGGGGCCTCCGCTCAGGAGCAGTACTTC	few	TRBV25-1	TRBJ2-7	-
CSSSSISGRLLYEQYF	TGTTCCAGCAGCTCAATTAGCGGGCGGCTCCTTTACGAGCAGTACTTC	-	TRBV7-9	TRBJ2-7	TRBD2
CASSHGTDQETQYF	TGTGCCAGCAGCCACGGGACAGATCAAGAGACCCAGTACTTC	-	TRBV7-6	TRBJ2-5	TRBD1
CASSFRTRGAQETQYF	TGTGCCAGCAGCTTTAGGACCAGGGGGGCCCAAGAGACCCAGTACTTC	-	TRBV7-8	TRBJ2-5	-
CASSLNLGITEAFF	TGTGCCAGCAGCTTAAATTTGGGCATAACTGAAGCTTTCTTT	-	TRBV7-9	TRBJ1-1	-
CASSKDRAGQPQHF	TGTGCCAGCAGCAAGGACAGGGCGGGTCAGCCCCAGCATTTT	-	TRBV7-2	TRBJ1-5	TRBD1
CASSWVPGSFLSGANVLTF	TGTGCCAGCAGCTGGGTACCGGGATCTTTCCTCTCTGGGGCCAACGTCCTGACTTTC	few	TRBV5-5	TRBJ2-6	-
CASSTGSGYTF	TGTGCCAGCAGTACAGGGTCTGGCTACACCTTC	-	TRBV6-6	TRBJ1-2	-
CASSQGGYYEQFF	TGCGCCAGCAGCCAAGGTGGTTACTATGAGCAGTTCTTC	-	TRBV4-1	TRBJ2-1	-
CASSLGQVEEAFF	TGCGCCAGCAGCTTGGGACAGGTTGAGGAAGCTTTCTTT	-	TRBV5-1	TRBJ1-1	-
CSAEGTQYF	TGCAGTGCTGAGGGCACGCAGTATTTT	once	TRBV20-1	TRBJ2-3	-